Below are 32 T cell receptor beta chains sequenced from a single sample in a study of blood T cells in healthy people across ages. PCR was performed a second time for about 6 to 12 cycles using a sample-barcoded 5' primer and a J-beta primer mix. TCRdb redid the calling of the 5' RACE reads with MiXCR, one entry per CDR3 protein. Of more than 1.4 million distinct CDR3 sequences listed, around two fifths are singletons. The sample consisted of blood. Receptors were obtained from a woman under 30 in good health.

This clonotype has more than one count but fewer than ten. This chain joins TRBV28 and TRBJ1-5, with D unclear. CDR1 and CDR2 (germline): MDHEN, SYDVKM. Trimming cost V 2 bases and J 6 bases, with 11 bases left between them. The CDR3 is 14 residues long. CDR3 DNA sequence: TGTGCCAGCAGTTTACCGAATCAAGGTCAGCCCCAGCATTTT. The encoded protein is CASSLPNQGQPQHF.

This clonotype was seen once. The chain has TRBV6-5 and TRBJ1-6; D possibly corresponds to TRBD1 (6 bases). This CDR3 comprises 18 residues. Germline CDR1 reads MNHEY; CDR2 reads SVGAGI. The V and J ends lost 4 bases and 0 bases respectively, with 16 bases between them. The CDR3 DNA follows: TGTGCCAGCAGTTCCAGACGACAGGAAAGCTCCTATAATTCACCCCTCCACTTT. Protein product: CASSSRRQESSYNSPLHF.

The chain carries TRBV7-2 and TRBJ1-1; D uncertain. V lost 2 bases to trimming and J lost 0 bases, with 10 bases between them. This CDR3 comprises 15 residues. CDR1 is SGHTA and CDR2 is FQGNSA in the germline V gene. CDR3 coding DNA: TGTGCCAGCAGCTTAAAGGCAGTTATGAACACTGAAGCTTTCTTT. It encodes CASSLKAVMNTEAFF.

The rearrangement uses TRBV29-1 and TRBJ2-1, with D unresolved. The V end lost 7 bases, the J end lost 3 bases, and 13 bases lay between the germline ends. There are 13 residues in the CDR3. Germline V gene sequence: CDR1 SQVTM, CDR2 ANQGSEA. The CDR3 is CSGRLNGYNEQFF. The CDR3, as DNA: TGCAGCGGGCGTTTGAATGGCTACAATGAGCAGTTCTTC.

Of note for this clonotype: One end of the junction does not line up with germline, which may come from a read error. The rearrangement joins TRBV3-1 to TRBJ2-3; 8 positions match TRBD2. Germline CDR1 LGHDT, CDR2 YNNKEL (reference sequence). The CDR3 loop spans 16 amino acids. CDR3 sequence: CASSQEGGAGGDTQYF. CDR3 nucleotide sequence: TGTGCCAGTAGCCAAGAAGGGGGGGCGGGAGGAGATACGCAGTATTTT.

This sequence joins TRBV3-1 and TRBJ1-1; D is unclear. Trimming stripped 4 bases from V and 4 bases from J, with 13 bases between. The length of the CDR3 is 14 residues. The germline CDR1 and CDR2 sequences are LGHDT and YNNKEL (reference sequence). The CDR3 DNA follows: TGTGCCAGCAGCCGCGGCCCGGGAGCCACTGAAGCTTTCTTT. This sequence encodes CASSRGPGATEAFF.

This sequence joins TRBV29-1 and TRBJ2-3; TRBD2 is a possible D gene (5 bases). Between the trimmed V and J ends, which lost 6 bases and 1 base, there was a span of 14 bases. The germline gives CDR1 SQVTM, CDR2 ANQGSEA. This CDR3 has 14 residues. The CDR3 sequence is CSVRAVRGTDTQYF. CDR3 nucleotides: TGCAGCGTGCGGGCTGTACGGGGCACAGATACGCAGTATTTT.

The chain employs TRBV6-1 and TRBJ2-3, with D perhaps assigned TRBD1 or TRBD2 (5 bases each). Germline values: CDR1 MNHNS, CDR2 SASEGT. V shed 2 bases and J shed 6 bases, with 24 bases lying between them. This CDR3 is 18 amino acids long. CDR3 sequence: CASSEIVPGPGLGDTQYF. For the CDR3, the DNA is TGTGCCAGCAGTGAAATCGTCCCGGGACCGGGCCTAGGGGATACGCAGTATTTT.

The chain employs TRBV29-1 and TRBJ2-1, with 12 nucleotides matching TRBD2. J lost 8 bases, V lost 4 bases, and 9 bases had no gene match. Per the germline V gene, CDR1 is SQVTM and CDR2 is ANQGSEA. The CDR3 has 15 amino acids. CDR3 protein: CSVVGLAGINYEQFF. CDR3 DNA sequence: TGCAGCGTTGTCGGACTAGCGGGGATAAATTATGAGCAGTTCTTC.

This clonotype occurred a few times. CDR3 sequence reads: CSAKLAGPDTQYF. The CDR3 DNA follows: TGCAGTGCTAAACTAGCGGGACCAGATACGCAGTATTTT. This chain links TRBV20-1 with TRBJ2-3; TRBD2 aligns across 10 bases. This CDR3 region has 13 residues. Germline CDR1 reads DFQATT; CDR2 reads SNEGSKA (reference sequence). Trimming took 4 bases from V and 4 from J; bases not matched to a gene: 2.

V and J are TRBV2 and TRBJ2-3; D unclear. The germline CDR1 and CDR2 sequences are SNHLY and FYNNEI. CDR3 length: 14 amino acids. V shed 5 bases and J shed 3 bases, with 12 bases lying between them. The DNA of the CDR3 is TGTGCCAGCAGTCGGGCCCCCCCTACAGATACGCAGTATTTT. It is translated as CASSRAPPTDTQYF. The complete variable domain, with remaining parts taken from reference TRBV2 and TRBJ2-3, reads EPEVTQTPSHQVTQMGQEVILRCVPISNHLYFYWYRQILGQKVEFLVSFYNNEISEKSEIFDDQFSVERPDGSNFTLKIRSTKLEDSAMYFCASSRAPPTDTQYFGPGTRLTVL.

This clonotype was seen a few times. V and J are TRBV5-6 and TRBJ2-3; TRBD1 aligns across 11 bases. J lost 5 bases, V lost 4 bases, and 9 bases had no gene match. The V gene's germline CDR1 is SGHDT and CDR2 YYEEEE. CDR3 size: 16 residues. The CDR3 here is CASSTPGTGGVDTQYF. The CDR3 nucleotides read TGTGCCAGCAGCACCCCCGGGACAGGGGGGGTAGATACGCAGTATTTT.

This rearrangement joins TRBV7-6 to TRBJ2-3; no clear D gene. This CDR3 region has 16 residues. The germline V and J ends were trimmed by 2 bases and 0 bases, with 12 bases remaining between them. In germline, CDR1 is SGHVS, CDR2 FNYEAQ. CDR3 sequence reads: CASSLPDYPSTDTQYF. DNA of the CDR3: TGTGCCAGCAGCTTACCGGATTACCCCAGCACAGATACGCAGTATTTT.

V gene TRBV28 combines with J gene TRBJ2-5; D is perhaps TRBD1 (7 bases). V lost 5 bases, J lost 2 bases, and 18 bases lay in between. The CDR3 loop spans 16 amino acids. The germline V gene has CDR1 MDHEN and CDR2 SYDVKM. The CDR3 coding sequence is TGTGCCAGCAGTACCGGAGGGGGCGCGGATCAAGAGACCCAGTACTTC. It specifies CASSTGGGADQETQYF.

V and J are TRBV12-3 or TRBV12-4 and TRBJ2-1; D is unclear. With 9 bases removed from V and 1 base from J, the gap between germline ends came to 4 bases. The CDR3 runs 11 residues. Here the CDR3 reads CARGSYNEQFF. The CDR3 DNA sequence: TGTGCCAGGGGGTCCTACAATGAGCAGTTCTTC.

V usage is TRBV4-1 and J usage is TRBJ1-5; tentative D call: TRBD1 (6 bases). Per germline, CDR1 MGHRA and CDR2 YSYEKL. This CDR3 has 15 amino acids. Trimming removed 4 bases at V and 2 bases at J, with 12 bases between. CDR3 in DNA: TGCGCCAGCAGCCGAGCAGGGGAAGGCAATCAGCCCCAGCATTTT. Protein: CASSRAGEGNQPQHF.

The V and J genes are TRBV6-6 and TRBJ2-1, with D hard to call. Germline-derived CDR1 and CDR2 are MNHNY and SVGAGI (reference sequence). Deletions cut 5 bases from V and 7 bases from J, with 21 bases between. The CDR3 runs to 16 residues. CDR3 protein: CASSLLAVLPGNEQFF. The CDR3 DNA follows: TGTGCCAGCAGTCTTCTGGCGGTCCTACCCGGGAATGAGCAGTTCTTC.

V usage is TRBV20-1 and J usage is TRBJ2-1, with D maybe TRBD2 (6 bases). The CDR3 is 15 residues long. Trimming cost V 5 bases and J 3 bases, with 17 bases left between them. Germline V lookup: CDR1 DFQATT, CDR2 SNEGSKA (reference sequence). The chain's CDR3 is CSAPSSEGIYNEQFF. Written as DNA, the CDR3 is TGCAGTGCTCCCTCTAGCGAGGGTATCTACAATGAGCAGTTCTTC.

The rearrangement joins TRBV5-6 to TRBJ2-5, with TRBD2 identical over 12 bases. The germline CDR1 and CDR2 sequences are SGHDT and YYEEEE. J gave up 1 base and V 3 bases, and 7 bases lay outside the gene matches. This CDR3 comprises 17 residues. DNA of the CDR3: TGTGCCAGCAGCTCAATGACTAGCGGGAGCCCCCAAGAGACCCAGTACTTC. Its protein is CASSSMTSGSPQETQYF.

J is TRBJ1-3 and V is TRBV15; maybe TRBD1 (5 bases). V lost 0 bases to trimming and J lost 3 bases, with 9 bases between them. CDR1 is LNHNV, CDR2 YYDKDF, per germline (reference sequence). The CDR3 extends over 15 amino acids. The CDR3 DNA reads as TGTGCCACCAGCAGAGATGGGAGGGGTGGAAACACCATATATTTT. This gives the protein CATSRDGRGGNTIYF.

The chain combines TRBV5-1 with TRBJ2-5; TRBD2 might be the D (6 bases). V was shortened by 3 bases and J by 11 bases, with 17 bases between the two germline ends. This CDR3 is 13 amino acids long. The germline V gene encodes CDR1 SGHRS and CDR2 YFSETQ. The CDR3 is CASSSDPLREQYF. The CDR3 nucleotides are TGCGCCAGCAGCTCGGACCCACTTCGGGAGCAGTACTTC.

CDR3 nucleotide sequence: TGTGCCAGCAGTTACGATCCGGGACTAGCCTCCACTAGCACAGATACGCAGTATTTT. As protein: CASSYDPGLASTSTDTQYF. The chain links TRBV6-2 or TRBV6-3 to TRBJ2-3, with 9 bases fitting TRBD2. CDR1 and CDR2 from the germline V gene are MNHEY and SVGEGT. V dropped 2 bases and J dropped 0; count of bases not matched to a gene: 12. The CDR3 runs to 19 residues.

The V and J genes are TRBV5-1 and TRBJ1-2; D perhaps matches TRBD1 (6 bases). The V and J ends lost 5 bases and 2 bases respectively, with 13 bases between them. CDR3 length: 14 amino acids. In germline, CDR1 is SGHRS, CDR2 YFSETQ. CDR3 protein: CASRSGAANYGYTF. CDR3 coding DNA: TGCGCCAGCAGATCAGGGGCCGCAAACTATGGCTACACCTTC.

The table lists this clonotype with a few counts. The rearrangement links TRBV10-2 to TRBJ2-7; a possible D gene is TRBD2 (6 bases). CDR3 length: 13 residues. From germline, CDR1 is WSHSY and CDR2 SAAADI. The V gene lost 0 bases and the J gene lost 6 bases, with 9 bases spanning the gap. CDR3 amino acids: CASSESGGGEQYF. For the CDR3, the DNA is TGCGCCAGCAGTGAGTCTGGGGGAGGCGAGCAGTACTTC.

There are a few counts of this clonotype. V gene TRBV7-6 combines with J gene TRBJ2-5; D call uncertain. Trimming removed 1 base at V and 4 bases at J, with 16 bases between. The CDR3 totals 16 residues. CDR1 is SGHVS, CDR2 FNYEAQ, per germline. The CDR3: CASSLGSGSFGETQYF. The DNA for the CDR3 is TGTGCCAGCAGCTTAGGAAGTGGTAGCTTCGGAGAGACCCAGTACTTC.

The chain couples TRBV7-2 to TRBJ2-1; no firm D call. The CDR3 totals 15 residues. Germline V gives CDR1 SGHTA, CDR2 FQGNSA. V lost 5 bases, J lost 2 bases, and 13 bases lay in between. CDR3 DNA sequence: TGTGCCAGCAGCACCAAGGGCGGTACCTACAATGAGCAGTTCTTC. This codes for CASSTKGGTYNEQFF. The full variable domain, in which reference TRBV7-2 and TRBJ2-1 provide the parts outside the CDR3, is GAGVSQSPSNKVTEKGKDVELRCDPISGHTALYWYRQSLGQGLEFLIYFQGNSAPDKSGLPSDRFSAERTGGSVSTLTIQRTQQEDSAVYLCASSTKGGTYNEQFFGPGTRLTVL.

Only a few counts were recorded for this clonotype. V and J are TRBV12-3 or TRBV12-4 and TRBJ1-1; D gene unclear. The CDR3 covers 14 residues. V lost 5 bases and J lost 4, with 14 bases in between. This CDR3 is CASSPRSGSTEAFF. The CDR3 DNA reads as TGTGCCAGCAGTCCCAGGTCGGGAAGCACTGAAGCTTTCTTT.

On this clonotype itself: The germline gene is not matched at one end of the junction; a read error may be the cause. The rearrangement joins TRBV20-1 to TRBJ1-2; D is unclear. The germline gives CDR1 DFQATT, CDR2 SNEGSKA (reference sequence). The CDR3 covers 16 residues. The CDR3 spells CSASMDHSDTNNGYTF. For the CDR3, the DNA is TGCAGTGCTAGTATGGACCACTCCGACACTAACAATGGCTACACCTTC.

This clonotype was recorded a few times. The rearrangement uses TRBV24-1 and TRBJ2-3, with 7 bases lining up with TRBD2. V dropped 2 bases and J dropped 5; count of bases not matched to a gene: 21. CDR1 and CDR2 from the germline V gene are KGHDR and SFDVKD. CDR3 length equals 20 residues. Here the CDR3 DNA reads TGTGCCACCAGTGATTATCGGACAAACGCGGGGGACTCCGCCGTAGATACGCAGTATTTT. Its translation: CATSDYRTNAGDSAVDTQYF.

This chain links TRBV4-1 with TRBJ1-2; D ambiguous. The CDR3 consists of 16 residues. The ends were cut back, 0 bases at V and 0 bases at J, with 11 bases in the middle. CDR1 is MGHRA, CDR2 YSYEKL, per germline. As DNA, the CDR3 is TGCGCCAGCAGCCAAGAGACCAGCTTAACTAACTATGGCTACACCTTC. Its protein product is CASSQETSLTNYGYTF.

The V and J genes are TRBV28 and TRBJ2-1; 7 bases map to TRBD2. The germline gives CDR1 MDHEN, CDR2 SYDVKM. The J segment lost 2 bases and the V segment lost 7 bases, leaving 11 bases of the junction unmatched. CDR3 length: 16 residues. CDR3 nucleotide sequence: TGTGCCAGCACCAAGGCGGCAGCGGGAACCTACAATGAGCAGTTCTTC. This codes for CASTKAAAGTYNEQFF.

The chain uses TRBV5-1 and TRBJ2-3; TRBD2 is a possible D gene (6 bases). Germline assignment: CDR1 SGHRS and CDR2 YFSETQ. The CDR3 has 15 amino acids. Trimming removed 6 bases from V and 2 bases from J, with 16 bases in between. CDR3 DNA sequence: TGCGCCAGCATGACCGGGGCGGGGACCACAGATACGCAGTATTTT. Translated: CASMTGAGTTDTQYF.